Listed below are T cell receptor beta chains from one sample, sequenced in a study of blood T cells in healthy people across ages. TCRdb itself ran the 5' RACE reads through MiXCR, one entry per CDR3 protein. Of about 1.7 million distinct CDR3 sequences listed, approximately 30% are singletons. The sample was blood. The receptors derive from a woman aged 25 to 39 in good health. Each CDR3 is given with its conserved first and last residue. Each record gives: J gene, clone size, V gene, D gene, CDR3 DNA, CDR3 protein. A D gene is named only where the DNA matches it firmly. Only part of the rows carry a size: once, few, many, or a class if the clone is expanded.

J: TRBJ2-1
size: many
V: TRBV5-1
D: -
DNA: TGCGCCAGCAGCTTGGTGGCTTCACTCTACAATGAGCAGTTCTTC
CDR3: CASSLVASLYNEQFF

J: TRBJ1-2
size: many
V: TRBV20-1
D: -
DNA: TGCAGTGCTGAGACAGGTTATGGCTACACCTTC
CDR3: CSAETGYGYTF

J: TRBJ1-2
size: many
V: TRBV12-3/TRBV12-4
D: -
DNA: TGTGCCAGCAGTTTCGGGTTCTATGGCTACACCTTC
CDR3: CASSFGFYGYTF

J: TRBJ1-2
size: many
V: TRBV10-3
D: TRBD1
DNA: TGTGCCATCAGTGAGTCGGCAGGGGGCTTTGATGGCTACACCTTC
CDR3: CAISESAGGFDGYTF

J: TRBJ2-7
size: few
V: TRBV7-9
D: TRBD1
DNA: TGTGCCAGCAGAGAGTCCGGGACAGGGAACGACGAGCAGTACTTC
CDR3: CASRESGTGNDEQYF

J: TRBJ2-7
size: -
V: TRBV4-1
D: -
DNA: TGCGCCAGCAGCCAAGGTCAGGGACTGGTACCCTACGAGCAGTACTTC
CDR3: CASSQGQGLVPYEQYF

J: TRBJ2-3
size: -
V: TRBV20-1
D: -
DNA: TGCAGTGCTAGGGGGGAACGCGCACGCACAGATACGCAGTATTTT
CDR3: CSARGERARTDTQYF

J: TRBJ1-5
size: -
V: TRBV20-1
D: -
DNA: TGCAGTGCTAGGGATCAGGGGCGTCAGCCCCAGCATTTT
CDR3: CSARDQGRQPQHF

J: TRBJ2-5
size: many
V: TRBV12-3/TRBV12-4
D: -
DNA: TGTGCCAGCAGTTTAGGGGCTAGCGAAGAGACCCAGTACTTC
CDR3: CASSLGASEETQYF

J: TRBJ2-7
size: -
V: TRBV3-1
D: -
DNA: TGTGCCAGCAGCCAATTGGCGATCTCCTGCGAGCAGTACTTC
CDR3: CASSQLAISCEQYF

J: TRBJ2-7
size: few
V: TRBV2
D: -
DNA: TGTGCCAGCACGGCTAGCGAAATAGACGAGCAGTACTTC
CDR3: CASTASEIDEQYF

J: TRBJ1-5
size: -
V: TRBV6-2/TRBV6-3
D: -
DNA: TGTGTCAGCAGCCTCAAGCACACGGGCAATCAGCCCCAGCATTTT
CDR3: CVSSLKHTGNQPQHF

J: TRBJ1-2
size: -
V: TRBV6-1
D: -
DNA: TGTGCCAGCAGTGAAGGTGTCCCCTTTCGACTCGTTCCCGCTAACTATGGCTACACCTTC
CDR3: CASSEGVPFRLVPANYGYTF

J: TRBJ2-7
size: many
V: TRBV10-3
D: TRBD2
DNA: TGTGCCATCAGAGGCTCCGGGACTAGCGGCCTTAGCTCCTACGAGCAGTACTTC
CDR3: CAIRGSGTSGLSSYEQYF

J: TRBJ1-2
size: -
V: TRBV20-1
D: TRBD1
DNA: TGCAGTGCTGTGCCGGGACAGGGGAAGATCCCATCGGCTAACTATGGCTACACCTTC
CDR3: CSAVPGQGKIPSANYGYTF

J: TRBJ2-7
size: many
V: TRBV2
D: -
DNA: TGTGCCAGCGCCCTTAGGGGAGGCCCCTACGAGCAGTACTTC
CDR3: CASALRGGPYEQYF

J: TRBJ1-5
size: -
V: TRBV2
D: -
DNA: TGTGCCAGCAGCGGAGGGACCGGATATCAGCCCCAGCATTTT
CDR3: CASSGGTGYQPQHF

J: TRBJ2-4
size: many
V: TRBV24-1
D: -
DNA: TGTGCCACCAGTGTCGTGGGTTACATTCAGTACTTC
CDR3: CATSVVGYIQYF

J: TRBJ2-1
size: -
V: TRBV7-9
D: TRBD2
DNA: TGTGCCAGCAGCTTAGTACTAGCGGACCACAATGAGCAGTTCTTC
CDR3: CASSLVLADHNEQFF

J: TRBJ1-5
size: -
V: TRBV4-1
D: TRBD1
DNA: TGCGCCAGCAGCCAACCGGGACAGGCTTTGGGTCAGCCCCAGCATTTT
CDR3: CASSQPGQALGQPQHF

J: TRBJ2-4
size: few
V: TRBV27
D: -
DNA: TGTGCCAGCAGTTGGGTGCCCCTAGCCAAAAACATTCAGTACTTC
CDR3: CASSWVPLAKNIQYF

J: TRBJ2-5
size: -
V: TRBV7-9
D: -
DNA: TGTGCCAGCAGCTTTCCCCGGGGGACAAGTCCTGAAGAGACCCAGTACTTC
CDR3: CASSFPRGTSPEETQYF

J: TRBJ2-1
size: many
V: TRBV7-3
D: -
DNA: TGTGCCAGCAGCTTAACAGCCGGGACGGTCAATGAGCAGTTCTTC
CDR3: CASSLTAGTVNEQFF

J: TRBJ1-1
size: -
V: TRBV20-1
D: -
DNA: TGCAGTGCTAGAGGAGGGGCGCCCACTGAAGCTTTCTTT
CDR3: CSARGGAPTEAFF

J: TRBJ2-3
size: few
V: TRBV6-2/TRBV6-3
D: -
DNA: TGTGCCAGCAGTCGTGACTGGCATACGCAGTATTTT
CDR3: CASSRDWHTQYF

J: TRBJ2-5
size: -
V: TRBV20-1
D: TRBD2
DNA: TGCAGTGCTAGATACATAGGGACTAGCGGGACGCAAGAGACCCAGTACTTC
CDR3: CSARYIGTSGTQETQYF

J: TRBJ2-5
size: few
V: TRBV2
D: -
DNA: TGTGCCAGCGCCCGGGGAGATAACTTCAGGGAGACCCAGTACTTC
CDR3: CASARGDNFRETQYF

J: TRBJ2-3
size: few
V: TRBV5-1
D: TRBD1
DNA: TGCGCCAGCAGCGAAAGGACAGGGGCGGAAGATACGCAGTATTTT
CDR3: CASSERTGAEDTQYF

J: TRBJ1-2
size: -
V: TRBV24-1
D: -
DNA: TGTGCCACCAGTGATTTACCAGGGACGGGCTACACCTTC
CDR3: CATSDLPGTGYTF

J: TRBJ1-5
size: few
V: TRBV29-1
D: -
DNA: TGCAGCGTTGCGGCAGGGAGCAATCAGCCCCAGCATTTT
CDR3: CSVAAGSNQPQHF

J: TRBJ2-1
size: many
V: TRBV24-1
D: TRBD2
DNA: TGTGCCACCAGTGACTCGGGACTAGGATACAATGAGCAGTTCTTC
CDR3: CATSDSGLGYNEQFF

J: TRBJ2-7
size: many
V: TRBV7-9
D: TRBD2
DNA: TGTGCCAGCAGCAGCCAGCGGGAGCTAGACGAGCAGTACTTC
CDR3: CASSSQRELDEQYF

J: TRBJ2-1
size: many
V: TRBV12-3/TRBV12-4
D: TRBD2
DNA: TGTGCCAGCAGTCTACAGCGGGGACTAGCGGGCCACCGTGGGAATGAGCAGTTCTTC
CDR3: CASSLQRGLAGHRGNEQFF

J: TRBJ2-1
size: -
V: TRBV12-3/TRBV12-4
D: TRBD2
DNA: TGTGCCAGCAGTGCCATCTTACTAGCGGGGGGCTACAATGAGCAGTTCTTC
CDR3: CASSAILLAGGYNEQFF

J: TRBJ1-2
size: -
V: TRBV4-1
D: -
DNA: TGCGCCAGCAGCCAAGCTACCAACACGGGGAAGGGCTACACCTTC
CDR3: CASSQATNTGKGYTF

J: TRBJ2-1
size: -
V: TRBV5-1
D: -
DNA: TGCGCCAGCAGCTTGGATAGCAGAGCTTACAATGAGCAGTTCTTC
CDR3: CASSLDSRAYNEQFF

J: TRBJ1-5
size: many
V: TRBV5-1
D: TRBD1
DNA: TGTGCCAGCAGTCCGGGACAGGGGGCGAATCAGCCCCAGCATTTT
CDR3: CASSPGQGANQPQHF

J: TRBJ2-3
size: -
V: TRBV11-2
D: TRBD2
DNA: TGTGCCAGCAGCTCCTTATCCGGGGGGGCGGGAGATACGCAGTATTTT
CDR3: CASSSLSGGAGDTQYF

J: TRBJ2-7
size: few
V: TRBV10-3
D: TRBD1
DNA: TGTGCCAGTACAGTAACCGGGACAGGAAAGAACGGGCAGTACTTC
CDR3: CASTVTGTGKNGQYF

J: TRBJ2-1
size: -
V: TRBV7-9
D: -
DNA: TGTGCCAGCAGCTTCGAAGGCGGCCATGAGCAGTTCTTC
CDR3: CASSFEGGHEQFF

J: TRBJ2-5
size: few
V: TRBV7-9
D: TRBD2
DNA: TGTGCCAGCAGCTTTGGCGGGAGTTTAAAGACCCAGTACTTC
CDR3: CASSFGGSLKTQYF

J: TRBJ1-2
size: -
V: TRBV6-2/TRBV6-3
D: -
DNA: TGTGCCAGCACAAGATCCGGACACGTCGACTATGGCTACACCTTC
CDR3: CASTRSGHVDYGYTF

J: TRBJ2-7
size: many
V: TRBV6-6
D: -
DNA: TGTGCCAGCAGTTTAGAAAGGACGGAGCAGAAAGCCTACGAGCAGTACTTC
CDR3: CASSLERTEQKAYEQYF

J: TRBJ2-2
size: -
V: TRBV6-6
D: -
DNA: TGTGCCAGCACCCAGGGGGGACTCTTCCGCACCGGGGAGCTGTTTTTT
CDR3: CASTQGGLFRTGELFF

J: TRBJ2-7
size: few
V: TRBV6-2/TRBV6-3
D: TRBD2
DNA: TGTGCCAGCAGGTCGGGGGAGGGCCGTCAGAAGCAGTACTTC
CDR3: CASRSGEGRQKQYF

J: TRBJ1-5
size: few
V: TRBV15
D: -
DNA: TGTGCCACCAGCAGCGCGACAGGGCCCCAGCATTTT
CDR3: CATSSATGPQHF

J: TRBJ2-7
size: few
V: TRBV7-6
D: TRBD1
DNA: TGTGCCAGCAGCACCGGGGACAGGTCCTACGAGCAGTACTTC
CDR3: CASSTGDRSYEQYF

J: TRBJ2-1
size: many
V: TRBV2
D: -
DNA: TGTGCCAGCAATTGGGGCCTGGGGGCGAATGAGCAGTTCTTC
CDR3: CASNWGLGANEQFF

J: TRBJ2-3
size: few
V: TRBV12-5
D: -
DNA: TGTGCTAGTGGTTACCTCCTCAAACAGGGTAGTGTAGATACGCAGTATTTT
CDR3: CASGYLLKQGSVDTQYF

J: TRBJ1-2
size: once
V: TRBV18
D: TRBD1
DNA: TGTGCCAGCTCATCGGGACAGACCTATGGCTACACCTTC
CDR3: CASSSGQTYGYTF

J: TRBJ1-5
size: many
V: TRBV5-1
D: TRBD1
DNA: TGCGCCAGCAGCTTGGGGGGACAGCCCAATCAGCCCCAGCATTTT
CDR3: CASSLGGQPNQPQHF

J: TRBJ2-5
size: many
V: TRBV6-5
D: TRBD2
DNA: TGTGCCAGCAGCTCAGCGGGGGGGGTCCAAGAGACCCAGTACTTC
CDR3: CASSSAGGVQETQYF

J: TRBJ2-3
size: -
V: TRBV27
D: -
DNA: TGTGCCAGCAGTCCTCTATCAGGAACTAGCACAGATACGCAGTATTTT
CDR3: CASSPLSGTSTDTQYF

J: TRBJ2-3
size: -
V: TRBV5-1
D: TRBD2
DNA: TGCGCCAGCAGCTTGAATACGGGAGGGCCCTCAGATACGCGGTATTTT
CDR3: CASSLNTGGPSDTRYF